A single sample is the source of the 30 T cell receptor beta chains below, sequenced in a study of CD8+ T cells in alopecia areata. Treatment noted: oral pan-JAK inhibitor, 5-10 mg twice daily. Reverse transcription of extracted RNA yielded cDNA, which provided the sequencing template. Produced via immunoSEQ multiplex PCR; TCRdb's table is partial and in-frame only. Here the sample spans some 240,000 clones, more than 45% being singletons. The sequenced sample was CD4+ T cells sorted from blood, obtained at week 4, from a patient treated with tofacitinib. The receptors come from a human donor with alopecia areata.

The CDR3 DNA follows: TGCGCCAGCAGCCAAGATGCGACTAGCAGGCATGAGCAGTTCTTC. Its translation: CASSQDATSRHEQFF. The rearrangement links TRBV4-3 to TRBJ2-1; the match to TRBD2 covers 7 bases. The CDR3 length is 15 residues. Germline V gene lookup returns CDR1 LGHNA and CDR2 YSLEER. V trimming: 0 bases; J trimming: 8 bases; junction bases outside the gene matches: 7.

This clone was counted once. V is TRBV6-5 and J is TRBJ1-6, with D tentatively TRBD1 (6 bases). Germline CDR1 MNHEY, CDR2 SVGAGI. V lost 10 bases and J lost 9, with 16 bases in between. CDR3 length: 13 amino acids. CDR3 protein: CAITQGRGSPLHF. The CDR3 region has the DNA TGTGCCATTACCCAGGGCAGGGGTTCACCCCTCCACTTT.

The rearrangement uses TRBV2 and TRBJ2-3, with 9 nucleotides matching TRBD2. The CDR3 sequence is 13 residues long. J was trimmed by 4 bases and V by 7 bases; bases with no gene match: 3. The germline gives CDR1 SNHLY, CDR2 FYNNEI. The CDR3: CASKGLAADTQYF. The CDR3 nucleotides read TGTGCCAGCAAGGGACTAGCTGCAGATACGCAGTATTTT.

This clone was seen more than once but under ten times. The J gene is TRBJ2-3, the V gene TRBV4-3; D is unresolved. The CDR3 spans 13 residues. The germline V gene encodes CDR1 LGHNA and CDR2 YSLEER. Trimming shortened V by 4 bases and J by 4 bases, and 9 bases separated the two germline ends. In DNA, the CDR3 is TGCGCCAGCAGCCCCTCGCTCTCAGATACGCAGTATTTT. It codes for CASSPSLSDTQYF.

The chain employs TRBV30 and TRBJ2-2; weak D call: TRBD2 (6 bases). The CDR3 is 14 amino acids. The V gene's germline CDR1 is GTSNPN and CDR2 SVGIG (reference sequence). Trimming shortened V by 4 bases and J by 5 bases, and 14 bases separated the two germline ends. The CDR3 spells CAWTNPGGTGELFF. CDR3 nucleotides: TGTGCCTGGACCAATCCTGGGGGGACCGGGGAGCTGTTTTTT.

The CDR3 sequence is CASSLAQDRGLHEQYF. The CDR3 DNA follows: TGTGCCAGCAGCTTGGCACAAGACAGGGGGCTCCACGAGCAGTACTTC. This rearrangement joins TRBV7-9 to TRBJ2-7, with TRBD1 identical over 10 bases. J was trimmed by 5 bases and V by 3 bases; bases with no gene match: 10. The germline CDR1 and CDR2 sequences are SEHNR and FQNEAQ (reference sequence). CDR3 length equals 16 residues.

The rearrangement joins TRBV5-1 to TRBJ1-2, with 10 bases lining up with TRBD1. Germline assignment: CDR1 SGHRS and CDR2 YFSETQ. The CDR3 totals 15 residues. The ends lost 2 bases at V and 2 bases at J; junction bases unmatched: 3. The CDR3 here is CASSLADRGNYGYTF. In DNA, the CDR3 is TGCGCCAGCAGCTTAGCGGACAGGGGGAACTATGGCTACACCTTC.

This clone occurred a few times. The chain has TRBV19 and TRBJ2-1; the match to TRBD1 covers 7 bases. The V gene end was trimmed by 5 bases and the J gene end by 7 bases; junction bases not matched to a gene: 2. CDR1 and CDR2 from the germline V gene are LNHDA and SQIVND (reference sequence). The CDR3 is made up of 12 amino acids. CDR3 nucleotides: TGTGCCAGTAGTGAGGACAGGAATGAGCAGTTCTTC. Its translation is CASSEDRNEQFF.

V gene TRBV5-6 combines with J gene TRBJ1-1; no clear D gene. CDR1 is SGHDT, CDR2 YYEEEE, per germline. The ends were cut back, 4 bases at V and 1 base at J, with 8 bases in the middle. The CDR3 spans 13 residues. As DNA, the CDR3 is TGTGCCAGCAGCGTGGACCAGAACACTGAAGCTTTCTTT. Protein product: CASSVDQNTEAFF. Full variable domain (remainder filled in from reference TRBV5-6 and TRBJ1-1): DAGVTQSPTHLIKTRGQQVTLRCSPKSGHDTVSWYQQALGQGPQFIFQYYEEEERQRGNFPDRFSGHQFPNYSSELNVNALLLGDSALYLCASSVDQNTEAFFGQGTRLTVV.

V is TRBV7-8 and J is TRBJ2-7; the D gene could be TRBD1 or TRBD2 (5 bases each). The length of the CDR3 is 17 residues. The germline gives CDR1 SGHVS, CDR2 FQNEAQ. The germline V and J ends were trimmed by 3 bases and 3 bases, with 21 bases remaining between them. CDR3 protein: CASSFGQGRQRGYEQYF. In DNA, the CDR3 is TGTGCCAGCAGCTTCGGCCAAGGGAGACAGCGCGGCTACGAGCAGTACTTC.

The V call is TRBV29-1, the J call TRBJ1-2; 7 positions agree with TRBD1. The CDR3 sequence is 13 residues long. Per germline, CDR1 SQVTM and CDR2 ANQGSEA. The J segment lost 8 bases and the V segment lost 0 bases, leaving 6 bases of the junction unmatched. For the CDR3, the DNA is TGCAGCGTTGAAGATGGAGGGGGCGACGGCTACACCTTC. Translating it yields CSVEDGGGDGYTF.

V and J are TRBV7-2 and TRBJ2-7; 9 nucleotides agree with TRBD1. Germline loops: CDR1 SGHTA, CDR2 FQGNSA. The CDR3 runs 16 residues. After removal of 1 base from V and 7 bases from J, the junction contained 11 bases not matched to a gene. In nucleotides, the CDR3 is TGTGCCAGCAGCTTAGTGCGGGACAGGGTTGCGAGGGAGCAGTACTTC. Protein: CASSLVRDRVAREQYF.

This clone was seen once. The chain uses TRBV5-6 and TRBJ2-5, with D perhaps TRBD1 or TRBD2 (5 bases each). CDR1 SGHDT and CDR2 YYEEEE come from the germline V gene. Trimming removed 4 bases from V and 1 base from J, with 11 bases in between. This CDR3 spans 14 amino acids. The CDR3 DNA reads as TGTGCCAGCAGCGATACCGGGACCCAAGAGACCCAGTACTTC. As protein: CASSDTGTQETQYF.

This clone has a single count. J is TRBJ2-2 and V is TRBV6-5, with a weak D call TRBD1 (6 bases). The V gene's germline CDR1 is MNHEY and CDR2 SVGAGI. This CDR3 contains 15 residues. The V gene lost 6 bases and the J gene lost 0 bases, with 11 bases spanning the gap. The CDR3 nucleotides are TGTGCCAGCAGGCACGACAGGACGAACACCGGGGAGCTGTTTTTT. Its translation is CASRHDRTNTGELFF.

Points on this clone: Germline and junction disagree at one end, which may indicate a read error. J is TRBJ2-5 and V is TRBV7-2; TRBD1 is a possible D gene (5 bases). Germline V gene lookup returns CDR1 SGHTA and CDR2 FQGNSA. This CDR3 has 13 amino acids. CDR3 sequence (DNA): TGCGCCAGCAGCCAAGGGGAACTGGAGACCCAGTACTTC. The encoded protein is CASSQGELETQYF.

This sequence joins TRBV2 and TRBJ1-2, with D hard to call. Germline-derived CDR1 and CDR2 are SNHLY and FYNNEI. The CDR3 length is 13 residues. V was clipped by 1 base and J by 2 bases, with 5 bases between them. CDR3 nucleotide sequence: TGTGCCAGCAGTGAAGTGGTGAACTATGGCTACACCTTC. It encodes CASSEVVNYGYTF.

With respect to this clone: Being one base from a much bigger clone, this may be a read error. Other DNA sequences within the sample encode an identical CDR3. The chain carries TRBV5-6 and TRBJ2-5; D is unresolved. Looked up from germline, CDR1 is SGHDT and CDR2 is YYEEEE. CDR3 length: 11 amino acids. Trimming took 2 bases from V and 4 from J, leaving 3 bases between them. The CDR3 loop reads CASSFGETQYF. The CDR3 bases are TGTGCCAGCAGCTTCGGAGAGACCCAGTACTTC.

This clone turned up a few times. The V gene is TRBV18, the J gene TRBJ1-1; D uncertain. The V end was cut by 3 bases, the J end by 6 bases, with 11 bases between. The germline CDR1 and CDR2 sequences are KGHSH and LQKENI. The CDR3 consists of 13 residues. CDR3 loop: CASSPREMAEAFF. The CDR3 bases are TGTGCCAGCTCACCCCGGGAAATGGCTGAAGCTTTCTTT.

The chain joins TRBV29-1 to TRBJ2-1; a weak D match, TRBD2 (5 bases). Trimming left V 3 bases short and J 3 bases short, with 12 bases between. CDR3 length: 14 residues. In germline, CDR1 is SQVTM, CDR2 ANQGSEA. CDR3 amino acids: CSVDAGVGYNEQFF. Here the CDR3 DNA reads TGCAGCGTTGATGCCGGGGTCGGCTACAATGAGCAGTTCTTC.

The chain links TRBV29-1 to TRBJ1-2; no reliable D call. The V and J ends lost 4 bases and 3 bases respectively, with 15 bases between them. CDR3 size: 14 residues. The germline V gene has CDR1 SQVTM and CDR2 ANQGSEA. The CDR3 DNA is TGCAGCGTTGTGTATAGGACCTTTGACTATGGCTACACCTTC. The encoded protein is CSVVYRTFDYGYTF.

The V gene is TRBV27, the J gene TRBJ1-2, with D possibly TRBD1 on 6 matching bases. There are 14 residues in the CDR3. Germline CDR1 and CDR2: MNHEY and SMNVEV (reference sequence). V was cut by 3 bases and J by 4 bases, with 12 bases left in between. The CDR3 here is CASSLSGAPYGYTF. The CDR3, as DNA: TGTGCCAGCAGTTTGTCGGGGGCCCCCTATGGCTACACCTTC.

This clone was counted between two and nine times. CDR3 loop: CASSPLKVPNEKLFF. In DNA form, the CDR3 reads TGTGCCAGCTCACCTCTGAAGGTCCCTAATGAAAAACTGTTTTTT. The chain couples TRBV18 to TRBJ1-4; D unclear. There are 15 residues in the CDR3. CDR1 is KGHSH, CDR2 LQKENI, per germline. Trimming removed 3 bases from V and 3 bases from J, with 11 bases in between.

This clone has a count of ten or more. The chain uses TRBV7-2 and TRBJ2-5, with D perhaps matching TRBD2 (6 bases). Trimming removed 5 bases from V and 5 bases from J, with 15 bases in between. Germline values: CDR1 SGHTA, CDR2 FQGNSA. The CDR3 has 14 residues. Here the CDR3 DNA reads TGTGCCAGCAGCCCAACTTGGAGGGTCGAGACCCAGTACTTC. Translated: CASSPTWRVETQYF.

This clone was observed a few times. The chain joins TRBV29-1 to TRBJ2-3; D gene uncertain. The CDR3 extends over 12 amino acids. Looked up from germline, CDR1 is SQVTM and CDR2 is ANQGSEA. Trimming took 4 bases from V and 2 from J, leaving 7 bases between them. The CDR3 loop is CSVVTDTDTQYF. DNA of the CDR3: TGCAGCGTTGTTACAGACACAGATACGCAGTATTTT.

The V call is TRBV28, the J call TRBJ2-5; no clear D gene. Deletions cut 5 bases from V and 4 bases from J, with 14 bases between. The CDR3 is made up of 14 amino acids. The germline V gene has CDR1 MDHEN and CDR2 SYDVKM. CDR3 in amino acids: CASSPPWSIETQYF. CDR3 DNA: TGTGCCAGCAGTCCCCCATGGTCCATAGAGACCCAGTACTTC.

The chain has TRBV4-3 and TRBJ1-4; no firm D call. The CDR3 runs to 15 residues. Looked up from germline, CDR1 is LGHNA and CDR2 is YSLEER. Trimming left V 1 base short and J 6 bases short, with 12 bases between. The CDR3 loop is CASSQGGMYYEKLFF. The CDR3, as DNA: TGCGCCAGCAGCCAAGGCGGGATGTATTATGAAAAACTGTTTTTT.

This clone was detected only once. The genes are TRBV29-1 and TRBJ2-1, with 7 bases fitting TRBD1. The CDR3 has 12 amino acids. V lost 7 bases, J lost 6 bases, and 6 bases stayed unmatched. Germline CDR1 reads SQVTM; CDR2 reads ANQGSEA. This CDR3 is CSATRGSNEQFF. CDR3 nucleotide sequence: TGCAGCGCCACCAGGGGGAGCAATGAGCAGTTCTTC.

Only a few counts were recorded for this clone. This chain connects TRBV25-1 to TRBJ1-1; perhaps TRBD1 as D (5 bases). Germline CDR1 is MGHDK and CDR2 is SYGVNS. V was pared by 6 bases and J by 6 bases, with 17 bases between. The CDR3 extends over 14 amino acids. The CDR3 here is CASSGRGLGAEAFF. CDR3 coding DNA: TGTGCCAGCAGCGGAAGGGGACTGGGCGCTGAAGCTTTCTTT.

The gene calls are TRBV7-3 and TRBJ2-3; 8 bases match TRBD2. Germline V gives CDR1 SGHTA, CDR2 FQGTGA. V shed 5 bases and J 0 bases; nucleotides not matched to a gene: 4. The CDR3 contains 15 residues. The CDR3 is CASSPRGVSTDTQYF. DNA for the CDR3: TGTGCCAGCAGCCCGCGGGGGGTCAGCACAGATACGCAGTATTTT. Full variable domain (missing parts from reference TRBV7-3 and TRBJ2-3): GAGVSQTPSNKVTEKGKYVELRCDPISGHTALYWYRQSLGQGPEFLIYFQGTGAADDSGLPNDRFFAVRPEGSVSTLKIQRTERGDSAVYLCASSPRGVSTDTQYFGPGTRLTVL.

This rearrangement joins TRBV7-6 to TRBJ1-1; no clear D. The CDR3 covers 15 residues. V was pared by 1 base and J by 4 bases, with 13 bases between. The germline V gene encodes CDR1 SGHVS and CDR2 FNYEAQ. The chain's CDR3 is CASSLVATSTTEAFF. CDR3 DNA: TGTGCCAGCAGCTTAGTGGCAACATCGACCACTGAAGCTTTCTTT.